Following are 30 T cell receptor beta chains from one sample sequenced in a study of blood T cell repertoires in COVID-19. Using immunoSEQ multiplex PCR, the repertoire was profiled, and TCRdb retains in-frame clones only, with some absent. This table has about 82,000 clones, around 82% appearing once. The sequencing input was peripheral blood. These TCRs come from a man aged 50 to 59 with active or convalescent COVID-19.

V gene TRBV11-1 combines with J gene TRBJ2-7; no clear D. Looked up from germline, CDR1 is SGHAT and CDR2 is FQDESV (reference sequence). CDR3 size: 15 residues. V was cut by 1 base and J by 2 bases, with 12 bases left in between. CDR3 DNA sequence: TGTGCCAGCAGCTTAGGAACAGAAAGGACCTACGAGCAGTACGTC. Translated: CASSLGTERTYEQYV.

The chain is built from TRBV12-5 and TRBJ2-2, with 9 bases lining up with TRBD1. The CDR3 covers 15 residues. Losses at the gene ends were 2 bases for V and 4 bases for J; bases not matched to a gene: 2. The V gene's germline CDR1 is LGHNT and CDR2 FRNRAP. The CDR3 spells CASGLIQGATGELFF. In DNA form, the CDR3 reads TGTGCTAGTGGTTTGATACAGGGGGCCACCGGGGAGCTGTTTTTT.

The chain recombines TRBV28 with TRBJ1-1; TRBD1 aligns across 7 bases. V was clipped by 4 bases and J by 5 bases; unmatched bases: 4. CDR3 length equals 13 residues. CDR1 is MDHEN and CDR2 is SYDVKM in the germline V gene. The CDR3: CASSSQGGTEAFF. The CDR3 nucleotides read TGTGCCAGCAGTTCCCAGGGGGGAACTGAAGCTTTCTTT.

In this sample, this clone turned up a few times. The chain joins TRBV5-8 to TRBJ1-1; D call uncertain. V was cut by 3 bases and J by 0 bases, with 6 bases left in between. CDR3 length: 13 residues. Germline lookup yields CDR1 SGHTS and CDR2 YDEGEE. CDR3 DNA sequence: TGTGCCAGCAGCTACGGGTTGAACACTGAAGCTTTCTTT. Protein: CASSYGLNTEAFF.

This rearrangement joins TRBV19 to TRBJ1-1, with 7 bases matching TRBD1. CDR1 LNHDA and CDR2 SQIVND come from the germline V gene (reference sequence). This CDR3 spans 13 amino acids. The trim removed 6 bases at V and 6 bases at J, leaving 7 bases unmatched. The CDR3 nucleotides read TGTGCCAGTAGAAGGGACAGTAAAGCTGAAGCTTTCTTT. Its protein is CASRRDSKAEAFF.

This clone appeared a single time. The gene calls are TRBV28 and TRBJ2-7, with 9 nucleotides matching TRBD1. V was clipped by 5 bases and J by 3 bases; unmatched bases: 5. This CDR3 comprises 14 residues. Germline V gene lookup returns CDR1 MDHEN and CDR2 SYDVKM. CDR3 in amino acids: CASSTGTGLYEQYV. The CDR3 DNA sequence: TGTGCCAGCAGTACCGGGACAGGGCTCTACGAGCAGTACGTC.

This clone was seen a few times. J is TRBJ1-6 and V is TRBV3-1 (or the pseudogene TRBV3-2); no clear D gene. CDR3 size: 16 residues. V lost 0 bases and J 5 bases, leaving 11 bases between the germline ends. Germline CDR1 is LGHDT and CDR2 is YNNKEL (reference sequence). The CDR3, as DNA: TGTGCCAGCAGCCAAGATATCACAGTGAATAATTCACCCCTCCACTTT. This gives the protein CASSQDITVNNSPLHF.

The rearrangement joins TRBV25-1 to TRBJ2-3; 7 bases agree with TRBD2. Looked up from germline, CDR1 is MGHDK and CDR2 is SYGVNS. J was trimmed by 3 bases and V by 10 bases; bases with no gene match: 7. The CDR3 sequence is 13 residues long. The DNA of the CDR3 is TGTGCCACCCAATCGGGGGGAACAGATACGCAGTATTTT. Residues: CATQSGGTDTQYF.

The CDR3 DNA reads TGTGCCAGCAACCAGGGGGCCTACAATGAGCAGTTCTTC. It encodes CASNQGAYNEQFF. The chain has TRBV6-6 and TRBJ2-1, with TRBD1 matching 7 bases. V was pared by 7 bases and J by 2 bases, with 2 bases of the junction left unmatched. In germline, CDR1 is MNHNY, CDR2 SVGAGI (reference sequence). The CDR3 has 13 residues.

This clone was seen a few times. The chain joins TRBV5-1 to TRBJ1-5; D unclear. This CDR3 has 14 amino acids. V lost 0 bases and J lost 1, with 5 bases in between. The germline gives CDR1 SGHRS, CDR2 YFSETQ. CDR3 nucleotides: TGCGCCAGCAGCTTGGGGGAGAGCAATCAGCCCCAGCATTTT. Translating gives CASSLGESNQPQHF.

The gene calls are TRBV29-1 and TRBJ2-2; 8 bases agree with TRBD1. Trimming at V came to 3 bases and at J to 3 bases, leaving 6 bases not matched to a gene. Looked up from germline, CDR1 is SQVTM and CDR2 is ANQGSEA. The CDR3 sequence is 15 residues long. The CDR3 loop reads CSVDQGAGDTGELFF. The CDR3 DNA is TGCAGCGTTGACCAGGGGGCGGGCGACACCGGGGAGCTGTTTTTT.

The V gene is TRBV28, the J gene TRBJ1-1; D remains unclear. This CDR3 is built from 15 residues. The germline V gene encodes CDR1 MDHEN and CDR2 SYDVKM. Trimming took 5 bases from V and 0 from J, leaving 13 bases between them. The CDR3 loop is CASSLDIALNTEAFF. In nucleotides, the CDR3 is TGTGCCAGCAGTCTCGACATCGCCCTGAACACTGAAGCTTTCTTT.

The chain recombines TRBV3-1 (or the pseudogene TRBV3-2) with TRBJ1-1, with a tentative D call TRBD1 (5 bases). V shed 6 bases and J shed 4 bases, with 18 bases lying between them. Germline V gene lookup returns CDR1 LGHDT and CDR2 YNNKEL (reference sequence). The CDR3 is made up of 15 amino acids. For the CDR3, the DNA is TGTGCCAGCAGTCCCGAGTCAGGGTACGGCACTGAAGCTTTCTTT. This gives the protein CASSPESGYGTEAFF.

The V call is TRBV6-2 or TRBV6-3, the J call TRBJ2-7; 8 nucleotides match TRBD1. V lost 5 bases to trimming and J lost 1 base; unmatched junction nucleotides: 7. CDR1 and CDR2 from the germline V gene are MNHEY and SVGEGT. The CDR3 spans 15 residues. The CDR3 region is CASSAHRTGSYEQYV. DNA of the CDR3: TGTGCCAGCAGTGCGCATCGGACAGGGTCCTACGAGCAGTACGTC.

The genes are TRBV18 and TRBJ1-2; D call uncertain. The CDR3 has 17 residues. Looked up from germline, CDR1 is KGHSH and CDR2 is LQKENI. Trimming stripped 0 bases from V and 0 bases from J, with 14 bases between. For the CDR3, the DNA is TGTGCCAGCTCACCACCATCCCAATTTGGCTCTAACTATGGCTACACCTTC. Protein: CASSPPSQFGSNYGYTF.

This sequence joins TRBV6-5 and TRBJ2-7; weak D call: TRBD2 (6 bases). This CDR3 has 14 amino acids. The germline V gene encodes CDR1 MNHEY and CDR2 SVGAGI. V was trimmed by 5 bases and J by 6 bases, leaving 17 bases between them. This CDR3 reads CASSRQGGGFEQYF. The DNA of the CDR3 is TGTGCCAGCAGTAGGCAGGGAGGAGGGTTCGAGCAGTACTTC.

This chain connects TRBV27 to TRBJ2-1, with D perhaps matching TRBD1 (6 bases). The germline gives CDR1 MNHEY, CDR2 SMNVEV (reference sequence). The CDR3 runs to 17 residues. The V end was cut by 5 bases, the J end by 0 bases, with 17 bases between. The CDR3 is CASSLTGQRSSYNEQFF. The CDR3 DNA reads TGTGCCAGCAGTCTAACTGGACAGAGAAGCTCCTACAATGAGCAGTTCTTC.

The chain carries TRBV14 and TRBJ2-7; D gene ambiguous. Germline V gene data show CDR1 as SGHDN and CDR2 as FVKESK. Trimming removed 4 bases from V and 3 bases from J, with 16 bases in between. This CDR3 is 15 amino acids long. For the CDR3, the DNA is TGTGCCAGCAGCCCCTCGGAAGTAGCCAGCTACGAGCAGTACTTC. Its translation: CASSPSEVASYEQYF.

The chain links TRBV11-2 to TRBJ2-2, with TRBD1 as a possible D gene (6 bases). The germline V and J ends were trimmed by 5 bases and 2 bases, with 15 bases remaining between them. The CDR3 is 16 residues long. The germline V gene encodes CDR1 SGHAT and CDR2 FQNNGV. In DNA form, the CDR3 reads TGTGCCAGCAGCGCCCGGACAGTTCTTAACACCGGGGAGCTGTTTTTT. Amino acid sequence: CASSARTVLNTGELFF.

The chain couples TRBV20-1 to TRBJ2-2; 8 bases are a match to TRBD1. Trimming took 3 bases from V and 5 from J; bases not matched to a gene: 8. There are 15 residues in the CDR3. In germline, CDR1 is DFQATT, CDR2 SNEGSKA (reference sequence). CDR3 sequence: CSASPGQGSTGELFF. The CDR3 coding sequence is TGCAGTGCTAGTCCCGGACAGGGCTCTACCGGGGAGCTGTTTTTT.

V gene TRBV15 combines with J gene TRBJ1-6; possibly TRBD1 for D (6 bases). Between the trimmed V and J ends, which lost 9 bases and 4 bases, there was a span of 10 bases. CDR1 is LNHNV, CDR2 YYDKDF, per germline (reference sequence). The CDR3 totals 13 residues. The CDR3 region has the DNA TGTGCCACGTCTACAGGGTATAATTCACCCCTCCACTTT. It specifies CATSTGYNSPLHF.

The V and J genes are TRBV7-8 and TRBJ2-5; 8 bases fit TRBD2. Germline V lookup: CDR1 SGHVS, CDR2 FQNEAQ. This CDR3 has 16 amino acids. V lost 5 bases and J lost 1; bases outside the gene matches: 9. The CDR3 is CASSPKAGGAQETQYF. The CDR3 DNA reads TGTGCCAGCAGCCCTAAGGCGGGGGGCGCCCAAGAGACCCAGTACTTC.

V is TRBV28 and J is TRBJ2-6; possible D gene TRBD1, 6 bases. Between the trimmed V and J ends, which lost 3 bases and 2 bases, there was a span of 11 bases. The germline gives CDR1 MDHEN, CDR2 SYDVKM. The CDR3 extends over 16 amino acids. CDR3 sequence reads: CASSFQGNAGANVLTF. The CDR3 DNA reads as TGTGCCAGCAGTTTCCAGGGGAACGCTGGGGCCAACGTCCTGACTTTC.

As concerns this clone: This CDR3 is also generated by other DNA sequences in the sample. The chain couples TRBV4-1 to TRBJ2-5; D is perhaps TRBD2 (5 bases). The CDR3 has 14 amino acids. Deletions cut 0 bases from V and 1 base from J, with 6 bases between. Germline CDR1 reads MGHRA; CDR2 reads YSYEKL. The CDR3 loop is CASSQDGIQETQYF. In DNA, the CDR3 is TGCGCCAGCAGCCAAGACGGGATCCAAGAGACCCAGTACTTC.

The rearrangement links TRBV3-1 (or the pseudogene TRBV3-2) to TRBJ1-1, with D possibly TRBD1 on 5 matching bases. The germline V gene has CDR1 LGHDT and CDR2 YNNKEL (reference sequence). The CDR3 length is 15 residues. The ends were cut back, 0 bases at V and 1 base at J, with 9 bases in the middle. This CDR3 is CASSQDWGGNTEAFF. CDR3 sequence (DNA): TGTGCCAGCAGCCAAGATTGGGGGGGGAACACTGAAGCTTTCTTT.

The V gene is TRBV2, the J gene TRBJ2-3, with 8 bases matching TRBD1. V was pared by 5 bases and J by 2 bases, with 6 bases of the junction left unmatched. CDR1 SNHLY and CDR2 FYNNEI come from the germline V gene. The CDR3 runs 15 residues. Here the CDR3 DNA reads TGTGCCAGCAGTAACACGGGACAGGTCACAGATACGCAGTATTTT. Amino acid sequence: CASSNTGQVTDTQYF.

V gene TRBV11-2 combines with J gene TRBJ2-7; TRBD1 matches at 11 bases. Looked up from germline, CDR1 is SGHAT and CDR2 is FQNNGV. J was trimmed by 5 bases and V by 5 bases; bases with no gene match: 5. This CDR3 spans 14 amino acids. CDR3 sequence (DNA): TGTGCCAGCAGCCTAAGGACAGGGGGCAACGAGCAGTACTTC. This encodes CASSLRTGGNEQYF.

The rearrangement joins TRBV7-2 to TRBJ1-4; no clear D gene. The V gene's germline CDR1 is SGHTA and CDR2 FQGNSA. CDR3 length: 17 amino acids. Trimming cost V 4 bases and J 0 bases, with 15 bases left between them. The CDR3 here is CASSSGWVGATNEKLFF. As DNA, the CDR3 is TGTGCCAGCAGCTCCGGCTGGGTGGGAGCAACTAATGAAAAACTGTTTTTT.

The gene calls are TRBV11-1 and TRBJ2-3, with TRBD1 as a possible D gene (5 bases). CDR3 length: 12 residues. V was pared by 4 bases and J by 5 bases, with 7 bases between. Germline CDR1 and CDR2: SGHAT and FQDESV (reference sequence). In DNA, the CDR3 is TGTGCCAGCAGCTCAAGGGGAGATACGCAGTATTTT. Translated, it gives CASSSRGDTQYF.

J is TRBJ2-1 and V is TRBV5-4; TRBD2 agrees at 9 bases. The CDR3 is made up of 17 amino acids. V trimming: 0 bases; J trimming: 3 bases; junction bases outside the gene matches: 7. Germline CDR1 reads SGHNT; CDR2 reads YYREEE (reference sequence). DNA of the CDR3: TGTGCCAGCAGCTTGGGTTCTAGCGGGGAGATCTACAATGAGCAGTTCTTC. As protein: CASSLGSSGEIYNEQFF.